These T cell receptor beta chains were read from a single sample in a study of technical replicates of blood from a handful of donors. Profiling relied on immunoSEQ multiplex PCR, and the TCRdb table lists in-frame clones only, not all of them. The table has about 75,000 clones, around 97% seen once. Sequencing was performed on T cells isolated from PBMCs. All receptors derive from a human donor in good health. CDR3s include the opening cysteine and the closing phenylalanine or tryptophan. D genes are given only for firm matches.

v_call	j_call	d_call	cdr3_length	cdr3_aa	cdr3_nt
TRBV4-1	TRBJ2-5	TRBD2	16	CASSQGGRGGPETQYF	TGCGCCAGCAGCCAAGGGGGGAGGGGAGGGCCAGAGACCCAGTACTTC
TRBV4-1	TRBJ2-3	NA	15	CASSRRDLEAISQYF	TGCGCCAGCAGCCGTCGCGATTTGGAGGCAATCTCGCAGTATTTT
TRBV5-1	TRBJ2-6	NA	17	CASSFVVTDSGANVLTF	TGCGCCAGCAGCTTCGTCGTGACAGATTCTGGGGCCAACGTCCTGACTTTC
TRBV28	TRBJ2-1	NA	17	CASSLIRTNHGQTEQFF	TGTGCCAGCAGTTTAATCCGGACTAATCATGGCCAGACTGAGCAGTTCTTC
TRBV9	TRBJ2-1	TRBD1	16	CASSETTGTLNNEQFF	TGTGCCAGCAGCGAGACGACAGGGACGTTGAACAATGAGCAGTTCTTC
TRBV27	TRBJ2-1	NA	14	CASTTQDRYNEQFF	TGTGCCAGCACCACCCAAGACAGGTACAATGAGCAGTTCTTC
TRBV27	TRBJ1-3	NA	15	CASSFHSGPGNTIYF	TGTGCCAGCAGTTTTCACTCAGGGCCTGGAAACACCATATATTTT
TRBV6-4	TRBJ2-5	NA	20	CASSDSIAGGKGLCQETQYF	TGTGCCAGCAGTGACTCGATAGCTGGGGGGAAGGGGTTGTGCCAAGAGACCCAGTACTTC
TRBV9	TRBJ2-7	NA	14	CASSAPGNSYEQYF	TGTGCCAGCAGCGCCCCCGGGAACTCCTACGAGCAGTACTTC
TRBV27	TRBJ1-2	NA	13	CASRKTSLYGYTF	TGTGCCAGCAGAAAGACTTCCCTGTATGGCTACACCTTC
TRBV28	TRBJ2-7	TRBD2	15	CASLSVGLAGYEQYF	TGTGCCAGCCTTTCGGTCGGACTAGCGGGTTACGAGCAGTACTTC
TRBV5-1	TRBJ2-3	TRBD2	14	CASSLVGGGDTQYF	TGCGCCAGCAGCTTGGTTGGGGGAGGGGATACGCAGTATTTT
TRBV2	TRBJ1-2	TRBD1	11	CATGGAKGYTF	TGTGCTACAGGGGGCGCTAAGGGCTACACCTTC
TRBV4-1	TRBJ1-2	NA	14	CASSQPLPGNGYTF	TGCGCCAGCAGCCAACCTTTACCGGGAAATGGCTACACCTTC
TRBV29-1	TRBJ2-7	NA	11	CSVGVGGEQYF	TGCAGCGTGGGGGTAGGGGGCGAGCAGTACTTC
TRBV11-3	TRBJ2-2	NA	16	CASSLVSRSSTGELFF	TGTGCCAGCAGCTTAGTGAGCCGGAGTTCGACCGGGGAGCTGTTTTTT
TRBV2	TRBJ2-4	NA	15	CASSEALGGQDIQYF	TGTGCCAGCAGTGAAGCGTTGGGGGGGCAAGACATTCAGTACTTC
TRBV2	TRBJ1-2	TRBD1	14	CASSNRGRNYGYTF	TGTGCCAGCAGTAACAGGGGGCGGAACTATGGCTACACCTTC
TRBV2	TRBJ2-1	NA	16	CASPLFKGDYDNEQFF	TGTGCCAGCCCTCTGTTCAAGGGGGACTATGACAATGAGCAGTTCTTC
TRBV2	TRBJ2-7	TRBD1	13	CASRAGGSYEQYF	TGTGCCAGCAGGGCAGGGGGCTCCTACGAGCAGTACTTC
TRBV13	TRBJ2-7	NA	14	CASSPHGSSYEQYF	TGTGCCAGCAGCCCCCACGGGAGCTCCTACGAGCAGTACTTC
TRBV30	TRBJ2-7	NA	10	CAWGGHEQYF	TGTGCCTGGGGAGGACACGAGCAGTACTTC
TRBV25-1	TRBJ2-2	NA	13	CASREGDPGELFF	TGTGCCAGCAGAGAGGGGGATCCCGGGGAGCTGTTTTTT
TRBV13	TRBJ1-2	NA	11	CASSLVGAVTF	TGTGCCAGCAGCTTGGTGGGCGCAGTGACCTTC
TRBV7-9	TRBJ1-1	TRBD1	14	CASSSTTGGEGAFF	TGTGCCAGCAGCTCTACTACAGGGGGCGAGGGTGCTTTCTTT
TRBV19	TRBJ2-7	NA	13	CASSPRKRDEQYF	TGTGCCAGTAGTCCCAGAAAGCGGGACGAGCAGTACTTC